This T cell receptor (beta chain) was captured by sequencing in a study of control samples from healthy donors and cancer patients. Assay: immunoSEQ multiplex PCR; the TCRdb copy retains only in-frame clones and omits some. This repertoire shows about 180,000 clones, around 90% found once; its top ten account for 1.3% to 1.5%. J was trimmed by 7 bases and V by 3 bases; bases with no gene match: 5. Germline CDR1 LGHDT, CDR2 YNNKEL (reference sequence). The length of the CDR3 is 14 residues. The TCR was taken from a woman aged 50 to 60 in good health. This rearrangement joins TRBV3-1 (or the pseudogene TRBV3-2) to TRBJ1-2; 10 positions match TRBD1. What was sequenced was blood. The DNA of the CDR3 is TGTGCCAGCAGCCACACCGGACAGGGGGGTGGCTACACCTTC. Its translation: CASSHTGQGGGYTF.